A single sample gave rise to the 21 T cell receptor beta chains below, sequenced in a study of T-cell memory formation after mild COVID-19. A single record per CDR3 protein comes from TCRdb applying MiXCR to the 5' RACE reads. The sample has hundreds of thousands of distinct CDR3 sequences, 15% to 20% seen once; the top ten hold roughly an eighth. The material sequenced was PBMCs or a T cell subset sorted from them (not recorded which). Every receptor here comes from an adult woman who had mild COVID-19 (a few samples of this study predate the infection). Cell type and time point are not known.

The chain uses TRBV29-1 and TRBJ1-2; D possibly corresponds to TRBD1 (5 bases). The V gene's germline CDR1 is SQVTM and CDR2 ANQGSEA. CDR3 length: 13 amino acids. Trimming took off 4 bases at V and 6 bases at J, with 15 bases between the two ends. This chain's CDR3 is CSVGTNSRDGYTF. Here the CDR3 DNA reads TGCAGCGTTGGGACAAATAGTAGGGATGGCTACACCTTC.

For the CDR3, the DNA is TGTGCCAGCAGGGATTGGACAGGGAGAAAAGAGACCCAGTACTTC. Protein sequence: CASRDWTGRKETQYF. V gene TRBV5-6 combines with J gene TRBJ2-5, with 8 bases lining up with TRBD1. Trimming cost V 5 bases and J 3 bases; bases outside gene matches: 9. Germline assignment: CDR1 SGHDT and CDR2 YYEEEE. This CDR3 is 15 amino acids long.

This clonotype came up once. This rearrangement joins TRBV11-1 to TRBJ1-2; TRBD1 is a possible D gene (6 bases). Germline loops: CDR1 SGHAT, CDR2 FQDESV (reference sequence). V lost 3 bases to trimming and J lost 8 bases, with 22 bases between them. CDR3 length: 16 amino acids. The CDR3 spells CASSFVGGTRGRGYTF. CDR3 nucleotides: TGTGCCAGCAGCTTTGTCGGGGGGACAAGGGGACGCGGCTACACCTTC.

V gene TRBV5-6 combines with J gene TRBJ2-1; 9 nucleotides align to TRBD2. The length of the CDR3 is 17 residues. V was clipped by 0 bases and J by 3 bases; unmatched bases: 7. CDR1 SGHDT and CDR2 YYEEEE come from the germline V gene. CDR3 sequence (DNA): TGTGCCAGCAGCTTGGCCGCCGGGACTAGCTACTACAATGAGCAGTTCTTC. Translated: CASSLAAGTSYYNEQFF.

This chain joins TRBV4-2 and TRBJ2-5; 9 bases are shared with TRBD2. Trimming cost V 3 bases and J 5 bases; bases outside gene matches: 10. Germline-derived CDR1 and CDR2 are LGHNA and YNFKEQ. The CDR3 is made up of 16 amino acids. The CDR3 DNA follows: TGTGCCAGCAGCCAGGGGACTAGCACACCGGGGGAGACCCAGTACTTC. Its protein product is CASSQGTSTPGETQYF.

V usage is TRBV18 and J usage is TRBJ1-2, with unresolved D. The CDR3 is 14 amino acids. V shed 4 bases and J shed 5 bases, with 14 bases lying between them. The V gene's germline CDR1 is KGHSH and CDR2 LQKENI. The CDR3 is CASSQTDEGYGYTF. CDR3 coding DNA: TGTGCCAGCTCACAAACGGACGAAGGGTATGGCTACACCTTC.

The chain is built from TRBV14 and TRBJ2-1; D remains ambiguous. Trimming shortened V by 4 bases and J by 13 bases, and 14 bases separated the two germline ends. Germline lookup yields CDR1 SGHDN and CDR2 FVKESK. The length of the CDR3 is 12 residues. The CDR3 loop is CASSRPTGPQFF. The CDR3 DNA follows: TGTGCCAGCAGCCGACCTACGGGTCCACAGTTCTTC.

The chain has TRBV12-3 or TRBV12-4 and TRBJ1-1, with D tentatively TRBD1 (5 bases). The CDR3 runs 14 residues. Trimming pared 5 bases from V and 5 bases from J, leaving 15 bases between. The CDR3 bases are TGTGCCAGCAGTAGCCGGGCCGGGGCAACTGAAGCTTTCTTT. This translates into CASSSRAGATEAFF.

In its sample, this clonotype was seen a few times. This chain joins TRBV7-9 and TRBJ1-5, with 7 positions matching TRBD1. Germline lookup yields CDR1 SEHNR and CDR2 FQNEAQ (reference sequence). The CDR3 loop spans 16 amino acids. With 4 bases clipped from V and 1 base from J, the junction kept 7 bases outside the gene matches. CDR3 bases: TGTGCCAGCAGCTCGCTACCGGGACAGAGCAATCAGCCCCAGCATTTT. Its protein product is CASSSLPGQSNQPQHF.

J is TRBJ1-5 and V is TRBV24-1; D unclear. Germline values: CDR1 KGHDR, CDR2 SFDVKD. V gave up 9 bases and J gave up 0 bases, with 11 bases separating them. This CDR3 region has 14 residues. In DNA, the CDR3 is TGTGCCACCTGCGGCAGAAATAGCAATCAGCCCCAGCATTTT. It encodes CATCGRNSNQPQHF.

The chain joins TRBV29-1 to TRBJ2-2; no firm D call. V lost 6 bases to trimming and J lost 1 base, with 9 bases between them. The CDR3 covers 13 residues. Germline loops: CDR1 SQVTM, CDR2 ANQGSEA. The CDR3 DNA sequence: TGCAGCGTCCACTTGGTGAACACCGGGGAGCTGTTTTTT. Its translation is CSVHLVNTGELFF.

This clonotype has a handful of counts. The genes are TRBV30 and TRBJ2-4; D is perhaps TRBD1 or TRBD2 (6 bases each). Germline V CDR1 and CDR2: GTSNPN, SVGIG (reference sequence). Trimming removed 5 bases from V and 3 bases from J, with 17 bases in between. The CDR3 runs to 15 residues. The CDR3 is CAWEGAGGVKNIQYF. The CDR3 DNA reads TGTGCCTGGGAAGGTGCCGGGGGCGTCAAAAACATTCAGTACTTC.

This clonotype was counted ten times or more. This rearrangement joins TRBV5-1 to TRBJ2-3, with D unresolved. This CDR3 spans 16 amino acids. CDR1 and CDR2 (germline): SGHRS, YFSETQ. V was pared by 0 bases and J by 0 bases, with 11 bases between. DNA for the CDR3: TGCGCCAGCAGCTTGGCTGCAGCCACTAGCACAGATACGCAGTATTTT. Its protein product is CASSLAAATSTDTQYF.

This clonotype was counted a few times. The chain joins TRBV7-9 to TRBJ2-1, with D tentatively TRBD1 (6 bases). Between the trimmed V and J ends, which lost 4 bases and 6 bases, there was a span of 10 bases. This CDR3 has 13 residues. Germline V gene sequence: CDR1 SEHNR, CDR2 FQNEAQ (reference sequence). CDR3 nucleotides: TGTGCCAGCAGCTCACAACAGGGCAATGAGCAGTTCTTC. Protein sequence: CASSSQQGNEQFF.

This clonotype appeared a single time. V and J are TRBV18 and TRBJ2-6, with TRBD1 matching over 9 bases. The length of the CDR3 is 17 residues. Per the germline V gene, CDR1 is KGHSH and CDR2 is LQKENI. The V segment lost 6 bases and the J segment 3 bases; nucleotides outside the gene matches: 9. CDR3 in amino acids: CASSSETGGVGANVLTF. DNA of the CDR3: TGTGCCAGCTCCTCGGAGACAGGGGGAGTTGGGGCCAACGTCCTGACTTTC.

This clonotype was observed a handful of times. This rearrangement joins TRBV9 to TRBJ1-1; D perhaps matches TRBD1 (6 bases). Germline values: CDR1 SGDLS, CDR2 YYNGEE. CDR3 length: 14 amino acids. Trimming pared 4 bases from V and 3 bases from J, leaving 13 bases between. The CDR3 sequence is CASSPGEGDTEAFF. CDR3 nucleotides: TGTGCCAGCAGCCCCGGGGAGGGGGACACTGAAGCTTTCTTT.

The chain recombines TRBV6-1 with TRBJ2-1; possible D gene TRBD1, 6 bases. The V end was cut by 6 bases, the J end by 3 bases, with 15 bases between. Germline CDR1 MNHNS, CDR2 SASEGT. The CDR3 length is 15 residues. CDR3 residues: CASRHNPDSYNEQFF. CDR3 DNA: TGTGCCAGCAGACATAACCCGGACAGCTACAATGAGCAGTTCTTC.

V is TRBV7-9 and J is TRBJ2-1, with D possibly being TRBD1 or TRBD2 (5 bases each). This CDR3 is built from 16 residues. Trimming took off 3 bases at V and 4 bases at J, with 16 bases between the two ends. CDR1 SEHNR and CDR2 FQNEAQ come from the germline V gene (reference sequence). CDR3 in DNA: TGTGCCAGCAGCTTCCCGGGTGGGACCCTATACAATGAGCAGTTCTTC. Protein product: CASSFPGGTLYNEQFF.

In its sample, this clonotype was seen many times. The chain links TRBV12-3 or TRBV12-4 to TRBJ2-3; TRBD2 aligns across 7 bases. CDR3 length equals 15 residues. Trimming cost V 3 bases and J 4 bases; bases outside gene matches: 7. Written as DNA, the CDR3 is TGTGCCAGCAGTTTCTCCCTCGGACTAGCAGATACGCAGTATTTT. Protein sequence: CASSFSLGLADTQYF.

Only a few counts were recorded for this clonotype. This chain connects TRBV7-9 to TRBJ1-5; TRBD1 might be the D (5 bases). V was shortened by 2 bases and J by 6 bases, with 17 bases between the two germline ends. Germline V gives CDR1 SEHNR, CDR2 FQNEAQ (reference sequence). The CDR3 has 16 amino acids. In nucleotides, the CDR3 is TGTGCCAGCAGCTTAAGTGAGCAGGGAGGTTTTCAGCCCCAGCATTTT. This sequence encodes CASSLSEQGGFQPQHF.

This clonotype was seen a few times. The chain uses TRBV21-1 and TRBJ1-4; the listed D gene, TRBD1, was not tested against the DNA. TRBV21-1 is listed as a pseudogene. The CDR3 has 17 residues. As DNA, the CDR3 is TGTGCCAGCAGCAAAAGGAGGGGGCTCGCAACTAATGAAAAACTGTTTTTT. Translating gives CASSKRRGLATNEKLFF.